The rows below give T cell receptor beta chains drawn from one sample of a study of spatial heterogeneity in lung cancer. TCRdb passed the 5' RACE reads through MiXCR, listing each CDR3 protein once. This table holds about 6,800 distinct CDR3 sequences, 11% to 15% found once. Source: lung tumor tissue, taken at surgery. The receptors stem from a male donor with early-stage non-small cell lung cancer. Both conserved end residues are part of each CDR3.

TRBV12-3/TRBV12-4	TRBJ2-7	CASSLAGPVRAQYF
TRBV6-5	TRBJ2-7	CASRSQGNPLYEQYF
TRBV9	TRBJ1-3	CASSVGEGTGNTIYF
TRBV20-1	TRBJ1-5	CSARTRPHQPQHF
TRBV12-3/TRBV12-4	TRBJ2-7	CASSISYEQYF
TRBV18	TRBJ1-2	CASSPPPGQGGGYTF
TRBV6-1	TRBJ1-6	CASSETELYNSPLHF
TRBV6-5	TRBJ1-2	CASSLQGWDYGYTF
TRBV12-3/TRBV12-4	TRBJ2-1	CASSFRGEQFF
TRBV18	TRBJ1-4	CASSPSGAGEKLFF
TRBV30	TRBJ1-5	CAWSVELSNQPQHF
TRBV6-2/TRBV6-3	TRBJ2-7	CASSAGTSALYEQYF
TRBV4-1	TRBJ1-5	CASSQDPRADQPQHF
TRBV19	TRBJ1-5	CASSTRDRAVMGNQPQHF
TRBV24-1	TRBJ1-2	CATSLTGRDGYTF
TRBV5-6	TRBJ1-1	CASSFGVAREAFF
TRBV2	TRBJ1-5	CASSEATTPQHF
TRBV6-2/TRBV6-3	TRBJ1-5	CASTNRLARYSNQPQHF
TRBV6-2/TRBV6-3	TRBJ2-1	CASSYSERAASYNEQFF
TRBV6-5	TRBJ2-5	CASSRPKETQYF
TRBV29-1	TRBJ2-5	CSVAGALTKETQYF
TRBV20-1	TRBJ1-1	CSASGGVNTEAFF
TRBV13	TRBJ2-2	CASSLDHTGELFF
TRBV29-1	TRBJ2-7	CSVGVDEQYF
TRBV12-3/TRBV12-4	TRBJ2-7	CASSLLDRPSYEQYF
TRBV12-3/TRBV12-4	TRBJ1-6	CASSRDRASSYNSPLHF
TRBV10-3	TRBJ2-7	CAIRDSYYEQYF
TRBV28	TRBJ2-2	CASTPPWGKLFF
TRBV29-1	TRBJ1-1	CSVKRADTEAFF
TRBV20-1	TRBJ2-7	CSASFGTGLTREQYF
TRBV11-2	TRBJ1-6	CASSLDRPTANSPLHF
TRBV7-9	TRBJ2-1	CASSFGEQFF
TRBV5-6	TRBJ1-2	CASSSGQAYGYTF
TRBV11-2	TRBJ2-1	CASSLEGQGYNEQFF
TRBV12-5	TRBJ1-5	CASGPYNQPQHF
TRBV7-7	TRBJ2-7	CASNLVGRSYEQYF
TRBV20-1	TRBJ1-1	CSAKDRTGVTEAFF
TRBV5-6	TRBJ1-1	CASSLLGQVTEAFF
TRBV11-2	TRBJ1-1	CASSLERGGTEAFF
TRBV5-1	TRBJ2-7	CASSHIQGENEQYF
TRBV2	TRBJ2-3	CASSELQGDSDTQYF
TRBV12-5	TRBJ2-3	CASGRSGGGDTQYF
TRBV5-6	TRBJ1-6	CASSSWGASLNSPLHF
TRBV5-5	TRBJ1-2	CASSTYRQGSDYGYTF
TRBV3-1	TRBJ1-1	CASSSRTGGGTEAFF
TRBV28	TRBJ1-5	CASTAGVSNQPQHF
TRBV5-5	TRBJ1-5	CASSLGRDQPQHF
TRBV30	TRBJ1-1	CAWSVKVFQGTEAFF
TRBV5-1	TRBJ2-1	CASSLTGGPYNEQFF
TRBV5-4	TRBJ2-5	CASSYNRETQYF
TRBV9	TRBJ2-3	CASSVGPFVARTDTQYF
TRBV4-3	TRBJ2-3	CASSQEGRVAGGTDTQYF
TRBV6-2/TRBV6-3	TRBJ2-1	CASSLGVPTYNEQFF
TRBV20-1	TRBJ1-3	CSAPGQGEGNTIYF
TRBV6-6	TRBJ2-5	CASSYSSAGGQETQYF
TRBV27	TRBJ2-2	CASQTGPGELFF
TRBV10-3	TRBJ1-1	CAIRETGSNTEAFF
TRBV29-1	TRBJ2-7	CSVAGTSGTLSSYEQYF